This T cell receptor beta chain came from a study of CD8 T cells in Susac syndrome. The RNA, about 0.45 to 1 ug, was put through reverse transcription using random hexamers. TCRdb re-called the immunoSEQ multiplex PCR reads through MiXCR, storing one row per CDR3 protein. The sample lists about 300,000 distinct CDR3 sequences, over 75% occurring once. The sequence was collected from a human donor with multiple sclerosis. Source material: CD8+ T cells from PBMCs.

The CDR3 loop reads CSAWDSSYNEQFF. The CDR3 bases are TGCAGCGCCTGGGACAGCTCCTACAATGAGCAGTTCTTC. This chain uses TRBV29-1 with TRBJ2-1; 7 bases are shared with TRBD1. The germline CDR1 and CDR2 sequences are SQVTM and ANQGSEA. The CDR3 consists of 13 residues. After removal of 7 bases from V and 0 bases from J, the junction contained 3 bases not matched to a gene.